The T cell receptor beta chain under discussion was sequenced for a study of OX40 agonist ivuxolimab in advanced cancers. Study in general: Partial responses were recorded for three patients, including one with hepatocellular carcinoma and two with cutaneous melanoma. Findings and caveats of the study: The mean number of expanded clones was higher in CD8+ T cells than in CD4+. The authors also found low normalized T-cell clonal expansion in some nonresponders.

The CDR3 is 14 amino acids. V was trimmed by 4 bases and J by 0 bases, leaving 7 bases between them. The V gene's germline CDR1 is MGHRA and CDR2 YSYEKL. Here immunoSEQ multiplex PCR was the method, and the copy in TCRdb shows in-frame clones only, minus some. This sample has just over 90,000 clones, with roughly 90% found just once. Remarks on this clone: Its matching antigen is unknown.

The chain uses TRBV4-1 and TRBJ1-5; weak D call: TRBD1 (5 bases). The sample was CD4+ or CD8+ T cells sorted from blood, taken in a trial of the OX40 agonist ivuxolimab. The clonotype originates from an adult with an advanced solid tumor such as melanoma, head and neck, liver or kidney cancer. The CDR3 region is CASSLRGSNQPQHF. The CDR3 DNA follows: TGCGCCAGCAGCCTTAGGGGTAGCAATCAGCCCCAGCATTTT.